A single sample is the source of the 20 T cell receptor beta chains below, sequenced in a study of coeliac disease. TCRdb's copy holds only in-frame clones and misses some; the assay was immunoSEQ multiplex PCR. Found here are about 8,000 clones, 57% of them singletons; the top ten hold approximately 9.8%. What was sequenced was intraepithelial lymphocytes from the gut. These receptors came from a woman aged 55-70 years with celiac disease.

The rearrangement uses TRBV20-1 and TRBJ2-1; TRBD2 agrees at 7 bases. The ends lost 5 bases at V and 14 bases at J; junction bases unmatched: 6. This CDR3 has 10 amino acids. Germline CDR1 DFQATT, CDR2 SNEGSKA (reference sequence). The CDR3 loop reads CSAPREVEFF. The CDR3 bases are TGCAGTGCTCCCCGGGAGGTTGAGTTCTTC.

The chain employs TRBV5-1 and TRBJ2-2, with 14 bases lining up with TRBD2. CDR1 and CDR2 (germline): SGHRS, YFSETQ. With 4 bases clipped from V and 5 bases from J, the junction kept 4 bases outside the gene matches. CDR3 length: 16 residues. CDR3 coding DNA: TGCGCCAGCAGCCTCGGACTAGCGGGGGGAACCGGGGAGCTGTTTTTT. It specifies CASSLGLAGGTGELFF. Supplemented by reference TRBV5-1 and TRBJ2-2, the full variable domain reads KAGVTQTPRYLIKTRGQQVTLSCSPISGHRSVSWYQQTPGQGLQFLFEYFSETQRNKGNFPGRFSGRQFSNSRSEMNVSTLELGDSALYLCASSLGLAGGTGELFFGEGSRLTVL.

The CDR3 nucleotides read TGTGCCAGCAGTGGGGAAACGGGACAAACGCCTTGGGGCGAGCAGTACTTC. Its protein is CASSGETGQTPWGEQYF. This chain joins TRBV25-1 and TRBJ2-7; tentatively, D is TRBD1 (6 bases). This CDR3 region has 17 residues. V was cut by 4 bases and J by 6 bases, with 25 bases left in between. Germline assignment: CDR1 MGHDK and CDR2 SYGVNS.

The chain has TRBV4-2 and TRBJ2-2, with D perhaps TRBD1 (5 bases). Germline lookup yields CDR1 LGHNA and CDR2 YNFKEQ. CDR3 length equals 16 residues. V was shortened by 1 base and J by 5 bases, with 14 bases between the two germline ends. CDR3 DNA: TGTGCCAGCAGCCAAGTTCCAGGGCTGGGGACCGGGGAGCTGTTTTTT. Protein sequence: CASSQVPGLGTGELFF.

With regard to this clone: This is likely a read error, given that the CDR3 carries no conserved phenylalanine or tryptophan at its end. The DNA is omitted, as the CDR3 cannot be located on it reliably, and the CDR3 follows TCRdb's listing. V gene TRBV12-5 combines with J gene TRBJ1-2; the DNA was not compared with TRBD1, the D call given in the table. Germline loops: CDR1 LGHNT, CDR2 FRNRAP. The CDR3 is 11 residues long, counting both termini. CDR3 region: CASGSIGTPQG.

In its sample, this clone was seen a few times. The chain links TRBV7-9 to TRBJ1-4, with 10 bases that match TRBD1. The CDR3 has 13 amino acids. The V gene end was trimmed by 1 base and the J gene end by 14 bases; junction bases not matched to a gene: 4. CDR1 SEHNR and CDR2 FQNEAQ come from the germline V gene (reference sequence). CDR3 DNA: TGTGCCAGCAGCTTAGTGGGGACAGGGGATCTGTTTTTT. It specifies CASSLVGTGDLFF. The full variable domain, with the rest looked up from reference TRBV7-9 and TRBJ1-4, is DTGVSQNPRHKITKRGQNVTFRCDPISEHNRLYWYRQTLGQGPEFLTYFQNEAQLEKSRLLSDRFSAERPKGSFSTLEIQRTEQGDSAMYLCASSLVGTGDLFFGSGTQLSVL.

The V gene is TRBV18, the J gene TRBJ1-2; tentatively, D is TRBD1 (5 bases). The V and J ends lost 3 bases and 8 bases respectively, with 13 bases between them. The CDR3 loop spans 13 amino acids. In germline, CDR1 is KGHSH, CDR2 LQKENI. This CDR3 is CASSPDNRGGYTF. The CDR3 DNA reads TGTGCCAGCTCACCGGACAACCGAGGCGGCTACACCTTC.

The chain couples TRBV6-5 to TRBJ1-2; maybe TRBD1 (6 bases). CDR3 length: 12 residues. Deletions cut 0 bases from V and 10 bases from J, with 9 bases between. Germline values: CDR1 MNHEY, CDR2 SVGAGI. The CDR3 nucleotides are TGTGCCAGCAGTTACTCGGACAGAGCCTACACCTTC. Translating gives CASSYSDRAYTF.

This clone was observed once. This CDR3 is CASSLTGKNTEAFF. CDR3 bases: TGTGCCAGCAGCTTAACAGGGAAGAACACTGAAGCTTTCTTT. This chain joins TRBV11-2 and TRBJ1-1, with a possible D match to TRBD1 (6 bases). Between the trimmed V and J ends, which lost 2 bases and 1 base, there was a span of 8 bases. Germline CDR1 reads SGHAT; CDR2 reads FQNNGV. The CDR3 extends over 14 amino acids.

V usage is TRBV11-2 and J usage is TRBJ2-1, with D tentatively TRBD2 (6 bases). The CDR3 runs 16 residues. V lost 1 base and J lost 6, with 16 bases in between. CDR1 is SGHAT, CDR2 FQNNGV, per germline. The CDR3 sequence: CASSLAGAQGGNEQFF. The CDR3 nucleotides read TGTGCCAGCAGCTTAGCCGGGGCCCAGGGAGGCAATGAGCAGTTCTTC.

This clone is categorized as medium-sized (0.01 to 0.1%). The chain combines TRBV15 with TRBJ2-1, with TRBD2 identical over 9 bases. Trimming at V came to 6 bases and at J to 9 bases, leaving 15 bases not matched to a gene. CDR3 length: 16 residues. The germline gives CDR1 LNHNV, CDR2 YYDKDF (reference sequence). The CDR3 reads CATSDPGGGRAGEQFF. As DNA, the CDR3 is TGTGCCACCAGTGATCCTGGGGGCGGGAGGGCCGGTGAGCAGTTCTTC.

The V call is TRBV30, the J call TRBJ1-2; 11 bases are shared with TRBD1. Germline assignment: CDR1 GTSNPN and CDR2 SVGIG (reference sequence). The CDR3 sequence is 14 residues long. Losses at the gene ends were 4 bases for V and 4 bases for J; bases not matched to a gene: 5. The CDR3 protein is CAWNAGTGGYGYTF. The CDR3 DNA sequence: TGTGCCTGGAACGCCGGGACAGGGGGCTATGGCTACACCTTC.

The V and J genes are TRBV7-6 and TRBJ2-7; D uncertain. In germline, CDR1 is SGHVS, CDR2 FNYEAQ. Trimming took 1 base from V and 3 from J, leaving 4 bases between them. The CDR3 runs 12 residues. The DNA for the CDR3 is TGTGCCAGCAGCTTAGACAACTACGAGCAGTACTTC. This translates into CASSLDNYEQYF.

The CDR3 DNA reads TGTGCCAGCAGCTTAGCACTAGCGGGCAATGAGCAGTTCTTC. Amino acid sequence: CASSLALAGNEQFF. V usage is TRBV7-9 and J usage is TRBJ2-1; 9 bases match TRBD2. The germline V gene encodes CDR1 SEHNR and CDR2 FQNEAQ (reference sequence). After removal of 0 bases from V and 6 bases from J, the junction contained 0 bases not matched to a gene. The CDR3 sequence is 14 residues long.

The chain uses TRBV4-1 and TRBJ2-1; TRBD2 matches 13 bases. The CDR3 covers 17 residues. V was pared by 3 bases and J by 6 bases, with 8 bases of the junction left unmatched. Germline V gives CDR1 MGHRA, CDR2 YSYEKL. CDR3 sequence (DNA): TGCGCCAGCAGCCATAATCCGGGACTAGCGGGGTTCAATGAGCAGTTCTTC. It codes for CASSHNPGLAGFNEQFF.

The rearrangement links TRBV30 to TRBJ2-5, with 10 bases fitting TRBD2. V gave up 4 bases and J gave up 5 bases; unmatched junction bases: 7. The CDR3 consists of 14 residues. Germline V lookup: CDR1 GTSNPN, CDR2 SVGIG (reference sequence). CDR3 residues: CAWNPPAGGETQYF. In DNA form, the CDR3 reads TGTGCCTGGAACCCCCCAGCGGGAGGGGAGACCCAGTACTTC.

The rearrangement joins TRBV2 to TRBJ1-1, with 7 bases aligning to TRBD1. CDR1 and CDR2 (germline): SNHLY, FYNNEI. V shed 5 bases, J shed 7 bases, and the junction held 7 bases outside the gene matches. This CDR3 spans 13 amino acids. DNA of the CDR3: TGTGCCAGCAGTTTTGGACAGGCCGATGAAGCTTTCTTT. Its protein is CASSFGQADEAFF.

The gene calls are TRBV19 and TRBJ2-2, with D perhaps TRBD2 (5 bases). Per germline, CDR1 LNHDA and CDR2 SQIVND (reference sequence). The CDR3 has 12 residues. Trimming removed 7 bases at V and 6 bases at J, with 9 bases between. The CDR3 sequence is CASTGFPGELFF. The CDR3 region has the DNA TGTGCCAGTACGGGGTTCCCCGGGGAGCTGTTTTTT.

Concerning this clone: At the DNA level, this CDR3 is encoded by other sequences in the same sample as well. CDR3 in DNA: TGCGCCAGCAGCCAAGGAGCCGACATGAACACTGAAGCTTTCTTT. Translated, it gives CASSQGADMNTEAFF. The V call is TRBV4-1, the J call TRBJ1-1; D remains ambiguous. Germline CDR1 MGHRA, CDR2 YSYEKL. Between the trimmed V and J ends, which lost 1 base and 0 bases, there was a span of 9 bases. The CDR3 runs to 15 residues.

This clone was seen a few times. This chain uses TRBV5-1 with TRBJ2-7; 9 positions match TRBD1. After removal of 2 bases from V and 5 bases from J, the junction contained 8 bases not matched to a gene. The CDR3 is 15 amino acids. CDR1 and CDR2 from the germline V gene are SGHRS and YFSETQ. The CDR3 nucleotides read TGCGCCAGCAGCTTCGGCGGACAGGGGATGAACGAGCAGTACTTC. Amino acids: CASSFGGQGMNEQYF.